This T cell receptor beta chain is drawn from a study of cytomegalovirus exposure and HLA in healthy donors. Notes on the study in general: Later analysis identified 16,951 TCR beta sequences associated with HLA alleles, using a false discovery rate threshold of 0.05.

As concerns this clone: The antigen remains unidentified.

The PCR ran on 60 Vbeta and 13 Jbeta primers. The protocol was immunoSEQ multiplex PCR, while the TCRdb copy is restricted to in-frame clones and leaves out a portion. The sample lists roughly 200,000 clones; about two thirds were seen once. The V and J ends lost 3 bases and 11 bases, in that order; junction bases with no gene match: 11. This CDR3 is built from 14 residues. Looked up from germline, CDR1 is MNHEY and CDR2 is SMNVEV (reference sequence). The sequence was obtained from a man in his forties in good health and CMV-seropositive. The chain is built from TRBV27 and TRBJ2-5; 8 nucleotides agree with TRBD1. Sequencing was carried out using PBMCs. CDR3 in amino acids: CASSFSTGVREQYF. The CDR3 coding sequence is TGTGCCAGCAGTTTCTCGACAGGGGTGAGGGAGCAGTACTTC.